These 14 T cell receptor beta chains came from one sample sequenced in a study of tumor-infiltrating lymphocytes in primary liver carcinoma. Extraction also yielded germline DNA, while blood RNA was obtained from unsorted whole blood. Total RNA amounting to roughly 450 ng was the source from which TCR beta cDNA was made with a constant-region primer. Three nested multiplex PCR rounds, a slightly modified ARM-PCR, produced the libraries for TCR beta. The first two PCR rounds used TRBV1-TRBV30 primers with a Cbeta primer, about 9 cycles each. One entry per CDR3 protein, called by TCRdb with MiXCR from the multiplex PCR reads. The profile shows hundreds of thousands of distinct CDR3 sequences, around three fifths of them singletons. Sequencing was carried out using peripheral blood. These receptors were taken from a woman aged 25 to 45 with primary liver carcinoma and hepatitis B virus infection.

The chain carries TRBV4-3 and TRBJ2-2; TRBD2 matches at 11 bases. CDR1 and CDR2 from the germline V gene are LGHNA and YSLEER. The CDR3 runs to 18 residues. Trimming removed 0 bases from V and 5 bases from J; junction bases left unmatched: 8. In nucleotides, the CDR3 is TGCGCCAGCAGCCAAGATCTAATTAGCGGGAGGGGAACCGGGGAGCTGTTTTTT. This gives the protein CASSQDLISGRGTGELFF.

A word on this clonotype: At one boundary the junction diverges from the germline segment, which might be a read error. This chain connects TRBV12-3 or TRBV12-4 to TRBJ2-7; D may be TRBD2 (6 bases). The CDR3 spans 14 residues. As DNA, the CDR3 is TGTGGCAGCAGTTTAGGAGCTATCGGGAGCCCGCTATCGTTC. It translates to CGSSLGAIGSPLSF.

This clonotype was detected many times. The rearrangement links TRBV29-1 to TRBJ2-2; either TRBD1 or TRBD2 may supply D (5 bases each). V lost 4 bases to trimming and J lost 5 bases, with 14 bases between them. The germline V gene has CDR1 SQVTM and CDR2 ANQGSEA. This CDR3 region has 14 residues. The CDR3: CSVGDRRGTGELFF. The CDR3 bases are TGCAGCGTTGGGGACCGCAGAGGGACCGGGGAGCTGTTTTTT.

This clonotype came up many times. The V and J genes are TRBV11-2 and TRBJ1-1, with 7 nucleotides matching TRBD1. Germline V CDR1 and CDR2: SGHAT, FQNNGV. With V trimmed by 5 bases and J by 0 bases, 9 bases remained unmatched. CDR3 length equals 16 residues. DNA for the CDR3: TGTGCCAGCAGCCCGCGGACAGGAGACGTGAACACTGAAGCTTTCTTT. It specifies CASSPRTGDVNTEAFF.

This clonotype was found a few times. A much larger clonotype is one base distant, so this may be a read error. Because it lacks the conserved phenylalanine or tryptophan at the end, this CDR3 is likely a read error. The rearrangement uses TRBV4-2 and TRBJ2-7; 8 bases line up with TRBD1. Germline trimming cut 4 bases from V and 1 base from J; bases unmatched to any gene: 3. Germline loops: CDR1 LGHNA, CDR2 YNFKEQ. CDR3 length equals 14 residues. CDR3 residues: CASSLRDRSYEQYL. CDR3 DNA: TGTGCCAGCAGCCTCCGGGACAGGTCCTACGAGCAGTACTTA.

Here the CDR3 DNA reads TGTGCCAGCAGCTTAACAAGGGGTTTAAACACTGAAGCTTTCTTT. It yields the protein CASSLTRGLNTEAFF. The V gene is TRBV7-8, the J gene TRBJ1-1, with a weak D call TRBD1 (5 bases). The germline V gene has CDR1 SGHVS and CDR2 FQNEAQ. The V gene lost 2 bases and the J gene lost 2 bases, with 12 bases spanning the gap. This CDR3 comprises 15 residues.

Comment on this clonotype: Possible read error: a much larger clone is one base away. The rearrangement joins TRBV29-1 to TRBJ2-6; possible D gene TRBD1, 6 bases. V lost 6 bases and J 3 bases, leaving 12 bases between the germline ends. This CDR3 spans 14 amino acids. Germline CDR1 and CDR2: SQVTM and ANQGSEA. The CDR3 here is CSVGQFFGANVLTF. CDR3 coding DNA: TGCAGCGTCGGACAGTTCTTTGGGGCCAACGTCCTGACTTTC.

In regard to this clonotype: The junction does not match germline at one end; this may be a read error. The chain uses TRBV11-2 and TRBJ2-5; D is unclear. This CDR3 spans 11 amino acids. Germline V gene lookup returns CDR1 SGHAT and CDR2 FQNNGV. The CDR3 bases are TGTGTCAGCAGCGTCCAAGAGACCCGGTACTTC. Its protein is CVSSVQETRYF. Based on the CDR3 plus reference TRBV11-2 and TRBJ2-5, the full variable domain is EAGVAQSPRYKIIEKRQSVAFWCNPISGHATLYWYQQILGQGPKLLIQFQNNGVVDDSQLPKDRFSAERLKGVDSTLKIQPAKLEDSAVYLCVSSVQETRYFGPGTRLLVL.

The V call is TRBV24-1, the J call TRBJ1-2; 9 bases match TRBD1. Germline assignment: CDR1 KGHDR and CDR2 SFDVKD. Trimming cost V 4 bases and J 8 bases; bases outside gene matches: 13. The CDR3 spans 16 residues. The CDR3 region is CATSDTTDRGGRGYTF. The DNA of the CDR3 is TGTGCCACCAGTGACACTACCGACAGGGGGGGCCGCGGCTACACCTTC.

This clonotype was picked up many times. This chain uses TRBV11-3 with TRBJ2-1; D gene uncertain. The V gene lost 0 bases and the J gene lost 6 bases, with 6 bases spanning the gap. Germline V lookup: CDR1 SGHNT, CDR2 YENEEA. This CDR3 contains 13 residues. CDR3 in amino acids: CASSLEVLNEQFF. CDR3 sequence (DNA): TGTGCCAGCAGCTTAGAAGTCCTCAATGAGCAGTTCTTC.

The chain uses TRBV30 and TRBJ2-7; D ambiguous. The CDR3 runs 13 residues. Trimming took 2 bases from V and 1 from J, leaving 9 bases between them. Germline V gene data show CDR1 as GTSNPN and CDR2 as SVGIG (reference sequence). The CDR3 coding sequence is TGTGCCTGGAGTTCGGGCAGTTCCTACGAGCAGTACTTC. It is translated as CAWSSGSSYEQYF.

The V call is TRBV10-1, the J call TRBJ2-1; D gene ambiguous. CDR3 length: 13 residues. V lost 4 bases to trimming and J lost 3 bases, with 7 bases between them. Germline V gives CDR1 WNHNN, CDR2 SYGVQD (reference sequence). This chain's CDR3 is CASSVRIYNEQFF. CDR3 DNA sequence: TGCGCCAGCAGTGTGAGGATCTACAATGAGCAGTTCTTC.

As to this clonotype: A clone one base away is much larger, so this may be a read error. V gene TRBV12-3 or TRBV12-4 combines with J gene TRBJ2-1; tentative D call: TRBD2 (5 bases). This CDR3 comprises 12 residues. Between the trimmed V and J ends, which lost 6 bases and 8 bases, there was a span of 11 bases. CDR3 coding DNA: TGTGCCAGCAGGACCGGGGTGGATGAGCAGTTCTTC. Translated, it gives CASRTGVDEQFF.

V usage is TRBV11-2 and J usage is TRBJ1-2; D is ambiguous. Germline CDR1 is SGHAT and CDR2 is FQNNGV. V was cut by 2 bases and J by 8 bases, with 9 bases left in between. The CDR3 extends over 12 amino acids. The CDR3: CASSLTAYGYTF. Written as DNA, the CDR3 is TGTGCCAGCAGCTTAACGGCCTACGGCTACACCTTC.